A single sample gave rise to the 27 T cell receptor beta chains below, sequenced in a study of breast tumors, draining lymph nodes, adjacent tissues (dated by TCRdb to 2016 to 2018). Library preparation was by multiplex PCR. Sequencing relied on an Illumina HiSeq 2000. The public reads were quality trimmed at Q25 with fastp and then assembled into clones with MiXCR by TCRdb, keeping productive beta chains. Each entry is one CDR3 protein sequence, shown with its most common DNA and genes. The sample yields approximately 190,000 distinct CDR3 sequences; approximately 33% were counted once. Clones ranked in the top ten supply 4% to 5.5% of the sample. The lymph node samples were taken from the axillary draining lymph nodes of breast cancer patients. What was sequenced was axillary lymph node tissue. Every receptor here comes from a female donor with breast cancer. Some clones in this sample may be carry-over from other donors' samples.

This clonotype has ten or more counts. The V call is TRBV6-2 or TRBV6-3, the J call TRBJ2-6; 8 bases match TRBD1. This CDR3 is 15 amino acids long. The trim removed 4 bases at V and 7 bases at J, leaving 6 bases unmatched. Germline CDR1 MNHEY, CDR2 SVGEGT. The CDR3 DNA sequence: TGTGCCAGCAGTTCCGCGGACAGGGAAGCCAACGTCCTGACTTTC. This translates into CASSSADREANVLTF.

This clonotype has ten or more counts. The chain combines TRBV2 with TRBJ2-2; D is uncertain. The CDR3 runs to 13 residues. V lost 4 bases and J lost 1, with 4 bases in between. Germline values: CDR1 SNHLY, CDR2 FYNNEI. CDR3 residues: CASSVMNTGELFF. CDR3 sequence (DNA): TGTGCCAGCAGTGTTATGAACACCGGGGAGCTGTTTTTT.

As regards this clonotype: A much larger clone sits a single nucleotide away, making a read error possible. The chain links TRBV9 to TRBJ2-1, with 9 bases matching TRBD2. Germline CDR1 is SGDLS and CDR2 is YYNGEE. The CDR3 covers 16 residues. V lost 0 bases and J lost 10; bases outside the gene matches: 11. CDR3 coding DNA: TGTGCCAGCAGCGTAGGTCGCGGGGGGGCCGGGAAGGAGCAGTTCTTC. Residues: CASSVGRGGAGKEQFF.

Turning to this clonotype: A read error may be the cause here, since a much bigger clone is one base away. The V gene is TRBV20-1, the J gene TRBJ2-3; 9 bases line up with TRBD2. Trimming cost V 6 bases and J 1 base; bases outside gene matches: 20. The CDR3 sequence is 19 residues long. CDR1 is DFQATT, CDR2 SNEGSKA, per germline (reference sequence). CDR3 DNA sequence: TGCAGTGCCCCCACGCCCTCTAGCGGGACAAGTTTAGGCACAGATACGCAGTATTTT. This encodes CSAPTPSSGTSLGTDTQYF.

The CDR3 reads CASSWTPGNTIYF. The CDR3 nucleotides read TGTGCCAGCAGTTGGACACCCGGAAACACCATATATTTT. This rearrangement joins TRBV2 to TRBJ1-3, with D possibly matching TRBD1 (5 bases). V shed 5 bases and J shed 4 bases, with 9 bases lying between them. This CDR3 spans 13 amino acids. Germline V gene sequence: CDR1 SNHLY, CDR2 FYNNEI. Variable domain in full (rest from reference TRBV2 and TRBJ1-3): EPEVTQTPSHQVTQMGQEVILRCVPISNHLYFYWYRQILGQKVEFLVSFYNNEISEKSEIFDDQFSVERPDGSNFTLKIRSTKLEDSAMYFCASSWTPGNTIYFGEGSWLTVV.

This clonotype came up many times. A read error is possible here, since a much larger clone lies one base away. The chain combines TRBV6-6 with TRBJ2-6; tentative D call: TRBD1 (7 bases). V lost 5 bases and J lost 5, with 19 bases in between. Germline values: CDR1 MNHNY, CDR2 SVGAGI (reference sequence). The CDR3 consists of 17 residues. Here the CDR3 reads CASSHLAGGSRANVLTF. DNA for the CDR3: TGTGCCAGCAGTCACTTGGCAGGGGGGAGCAGGGCCAACGTCCTGACTTTC.

This clonotype was counted at least ten times. V is TRBV7-2 and J is TRBJ2-7; TRBD1 or TRBD2 may be the D gene (5 bases each). The germline gives CDR1 SGHTA, CDR2 FQGNSA. The CDR3 consists of 12 residues. Trimming removed 2 bases at V and 6 bases at J, with 8 bases between. CDR3 nucleotides: TGTGCCAGCAGCTTACCGGGGCCCGAGCAGTACTTC. This sequence encodes CASSLPGPEQYF.

This clonotype occurred a few times. The chain joins TRBV20-1 to TRBJ1-1; D might be TRBD1 (6 bases). This CDR3 spans 13 amino acids. Germline V gives CDR1 DFQATT, CDR2 SNEGSKA (reference sequence). Trimming pared 3 bases from V and 5 bases from J, leaving 13 bases between. The CDR3 coding sequence is TGCAGTGCTAGTAACGGGAGGGGGACTGAAGCTTTCTTT. The encoded protein is CSASNGRGTEAFF.

This clonotype was seen at least ten times. The V and J genes are TRBV24-1 and TRBJ2-2; D gene unclear. The CDR3 runs to 15 residues. V was clipped by 0 bases and J by 4 bases, with 8 bases between them. Germline values: CDR1 KGHDR, CDR2 SFDVKD. The CDR3 region is CATSDLARPTGELFF. The CDR3 coding sequence is TGTGCCACCAGTGATTTGGCACGGCCCACCGGGGAGCTGTTTTTT.

This clonotype was observed a handful of times. V gene TRBV11-3 combines with J gene TRBJ2-1; TRBD2 matches at 7 bases. Germline V gene data show CDR1 as SGHNT and CDR2 as YENEEA. The CDR3 is 19 amino acids. The V and J ends lost 0 bases and 0 bases, in that order; junction bases with no gene match: 11. CDR3 DNA: TGTGCCAGCAGCTTAGATCCAACTACCGGGGGGAGCTCCTACAATGAGCAGTTCTTC. As protein: CASSLDPTTGGSSYNEQFF.

CDR3 nucleotides: TGTGCCAGTAGCAGGCTTGGGAACACTGAAGCTTTCTTT. Translating gives CASSRLGNTEAFF. V and J are TRBV19 and TRBJ1-1; D unclear. Germline values: CDR1 LNHDA, CDR2 SQIVND (reference sequence). The CDR3 extends over 13 amino acids. V lost 6 bases and J lost 1, with 9 bases in between.

The rearrangement uses TRBV12-3 or TRBV12-4 and TRBJ2-5; D may correspond to TRBD1 or TRBD2 (5 bases each). V was trimmed by 5 bases and J by 1 base, leaving 17 bases between them. This CDR3 is 16 amino acids long. The CDR3 bases are TGTGCCAGCAGTCCAGGGCTTCGCGGGCTCCAAGAGACCCAGTACTTC. It encodes CASSPGLRGLQETQYF.

Notes on this clonotype: It may be a read error: a sequence one base away is much more abundant. The chain links TRBV5-4 to TRBJ2-5; D not resolved. This CDR3 spans 15 amino acids. The germline V gene encodes CDR1 SGHNT and CDR2 YYREEE (reference sequence). The CDR3 DNA is TGTGCCATCAGCATGCACTCCGCCGACGCTGAGACCCAGTACTTC. It codes for CAISMHSADAETQYF.

This clonotype was seen many times. The V call is TRBV6-2 or TRBV6-3, the J call TRBJ2-5; D unclear. The V gene's germline CDR1 is MNHEY and CDR2 SVGEGT. Trimming left V 4 bases short and J 5 bases short, with 14 bases between. This CDR3 comprises 14 residues. DNA for the CDR3: TGTGCCAGCAGTTCCACTACTGGACCGGAGACCCAGTACTTC. It codes for CASSSTTGPETQYF.

Remarks on this clonotype: A much larger clone lies a single base off, so this may be a read error. The rearrangement joins TRBV6-1 to TRBJ1-2, with D hard to call. The CDR3 has 14 amino acids. The germline V gene encodes CDR1 MNHNS and CDR2 SASEGT. CDR3 loop: CASSEAVRPHGYAF. CDR3 nucleotides: TGTGCCAGCAGTGAAGCGGTCAGACCCCATGGCTACGCCTTC.

Ten or more counts support this clonotype. V usage is TRBV5-1 and J usage is TRBJ2-3; 11 nucleotides agree with TRBD2. This CDR3 contains 15 residues. The germline V gene encodes CDR1 SGHRS and CDR2 YFSETQ. V shed 4 bases, J shed 3 bases, and the junction held 4 bases outside the gene matches. Here the CDR3 DNA reads TGCGCCAGCAGCATTACTAGCGGGAGTACAGATACGCAGTATTTT. Encoded protein: CASSITSGSTDTQYF. Full variable domain (missing parts from reference TRBV5-1 and TRBJ2-3): KAGVTQTPRYLIKTRGQQVTLSCSPISGHRSVSWYQQTPGQGLQFLFEYFSETQRNKGNFPGRFSGRQFSNSRSEMNVSTLELGDSALYLCASSITSGSTDTQYFGPGTRLTVL.

The chain couples TRBV6-2 or TRBV6-3 to TRBJ1-5; 7 nucleotides agree with TRBD1. The CDR3 consists of 14 residues. The germline V gene has CDR1 MNHEY and CDR2 SVGEGT. The chain's CDR3 is CVVSRDSSNQPQHF. The CDR3 DNA reads as TGTGTCGTCAGCCGGGACAGCAGCAATCAGCCCCAGCATTTT.

This chain joins TRBV6-1 and TRBJ1-1, with D unresolved. V lost 5 bases, J lost 10 bases, and 11 bases lay in between. CDR3 length: 11 residues. Per germline, CDR1 MNHNS and CDR2 SASEGT. CDR3 sequence: CASSHPPGAFF. The CDR3 DNA follows: TGTGCCAGCAGTCACCCCCCTGGAGCTTTCTTT.

This rearrangement joins TRBV7-2 to TRBJ2-1, with a possible D match to TRBD2 (5 bases). The V end lost 0 bases, the J end lost 12 bases, and 21 bases lay between the germline ends. This CDR3 is built from 16 residues. Germline V gives CDR1 SGHTA, CDR2 FQGNSA. In nucleotides, the CDR3 is TGTGCCAGCAGCTTAGCAGGAGGTGGGATTCCAGATACGCAGTTCTTC. It yields the protein CASSLAGGGIPDTQFF.

This clonotype was seen more than once but under ten times. The chain recombines TRBV5-1 with TRBJ2-1, with 13 bases fitting TRBD2. Unmatched junction bases numbered 9, after V lost 0 bases and J lost 0 bases. There are 20 residues in the CDR3. Germline V gene lookup returns CDR1 SGHRS and CDR2 YFSETQ. The CDR3 here is CASSLGTSGSALGSYNEQFF. In DNA, the CDR3 is TGCGCCAGCAGCTTGGGGACTAGCGGGAGCGCCCTCGGCTCCTACAATGAGCAGTTCTTC.

This clonotype occurred many times. This chain uses TRBV19 with TRBJ2-7; 7 positions match TRBD1. This CDR3 comprises 15 residues. Germline values: CDR1 LNHDA, CDR2 SQIVND (reference sequence). V dropped 5 bases and J dropped 7; count of bases not matched to a gene: 14. CDR3 amino acids: CASSSPGDRVEEQYF. The CDR3 DNA reads TGTGCCAGTAGTTCCCCCGGCGACAGGGTGGAGGAGCAGTACTTC. Full variable domain (outside the CDR3, taken from reference TRBV19 and TRBJ2-7): DGGITQSPKYLFRKEGQNVTLSCEQNLNHDAMYWYRQDPGQGLRLIYYSQIVNDFQKGDIAEGYSVSREKKESFPLTVTSAQKNPTAFYLCASSSPGDRVEEQYFGPGTRLTVT.

This clonotype was seen repeatedly, ten times or more. The rearrangement uses TRBV15 and TRBJ2-7; 9 nucleotides line up with TRBD1. Germline lookup yields CDR1 LNHNV and CDR2 YYDKDF (reference sequence). J gave up 1 base and V 7 bases, and 5 bases lay outside the gene matches. The CDR3 consists of 14 residues. The CDR3 loop reads CATMDRGRSYEQYF. CDR3 nucleotide sequence: TGTGCCACCATGGACAGGGGACGATCCTACGAGCAGTACTTC.

About this clonotype itself: This may be a read error, as it is one base from a much larger clone. The V and J genes are TRBV28 and TRBJ2-7, with D maybe TRBD1 (5 bases). The germline CDR1 and CDR2 sequences are MDHEN and SYDVKM. CDR3 size: 14 residues. The CDR3 loop is CASTLGRAIYELYF. The CDR3 nucleotides read TGTGCCAGCACGCTTGGCAGGGCGATCTACGAGCTGTACTTC. The complete variable domain, with remaining parts taken from reference TRBV28 and TRBJ2-7, reads DVKVTQSSRYLVKRTGEKVFLECVQDMDHENMFWYRQDPGLGLRLIYFSYDVKMKEKGDIPEGYSVSREKKERFSLILESASTNQTSMYLCASTLGRAIYELYFGPGTRLTVT.

The table lists this clonotype with many counts. This chain joins TRBV19 and TRBJ2-7; D may match TRBD1 or TRBD2 (5 bases each). Germline V lookup: CDR1 LNHDA, CDR2 SQIVND (reference sequence). Trimming took 6 bases from V and 9 from J, leaving 15 bases between them. This CDR3 comprises 12 residues. The DNA for the CDR3 is TGTGCCAGTAGCCTCCCCCGAGGGACGCAGTACTTC. Its translation: CASSLPRGTQYF.

This clonotype has a count of ten or more. This chain connects TRBV24-1 to TRBJ2-3, with D perhaps matching TRBD2 (6 bases). The germline CDR1 and CDR2 sequences are KGHDR and SFDVKD. There are 14 residues in the CDR3. Trimming left V 3 bases short and J 2 bases short, with 8 bases between. CDR3 sequence: CATSDGTYTDTQYF. For the CDR3, the DNA is TGTGCCACCAGTGATGGGACTTACACAGATACGCAGTATTTT.

V gene TRBV28 combines with J gene TRBJ1-5, with D unclear. The CDR3 has 15 amino acids. The germline V gene has CDR1 MDHEN and CDR2 SYDVKM. Between the trimmed V and J ends, which lost 5 bases and 15 bases, there was a span of 26 bases. CDR3 sequence (DNA): TGTGCCAGCAGTCCCTTAGAGGAAAGATCAGCCCGGGGGCATTTT. It encodes CASSPLEERSARGHF.

The V and J genes are TRBV5-6 and TRBJ2-1; 8 nucleotides line up with TRBD2. Germline lookup yields CDR1 SGHDT and CDR2 YYEEEE. The CDR3 has 15 residues. With 3 bases clipped from V and 6 bases from J, the junction kept 8 bases outside the gene matches. CDR3 sequence: CASSSAGLAGNEQFF. The CDR3 nucleotides read TGTGCCAGCAGCTCGGCTGGACTAGCTGGCAATGAGCAGTTCTTC. Filled out from reference TRBV5-6 and TRBJ2-1, the complete variable domain reads DAGVTQSPTHLIKTRGQQVTLRCSPKSGHDTVSWYQQALGQGPQFIFQYYEEEERQRGNFPDRFSGHQFPNYSSELNVNALLLGDSALYLCASSSAGLAGNEQFFGPGTRLTVL.